Below are 14 T cell receptor beta chains sequenced from a single sample in a study of blood T cell repertoires in COVID-19. Profiled with immunoSEQ multiplex PCR; TCRdb holds only in-frame clones, not every one. The data contain about 350,000 clones, more than 70% of them singletons. The sample consisted of PBMCs or T cells enriched from blood (not recorded which). The source is a woman aged 25 to 39 who had recovered from COVID-19.

The V gene is TRBV7-3, the J gene TRBJ2-1; 13 bases align to TRBD2. This CDR3 spans 15 amino acids. Germline CDR1 is SGHTA and CDR2 is FQGTGA. The V and J ends lost 5 bases and 7 bases, in that order; junction bases with no gene match: 5. CDR3: CASSRGTSGANEQFF. CDR3 coding DNA: TGTGCCAGCAGCCGCGGGACTAGCGGGGCTAATGAGCAGTTCTTC.

This chain joins TRBV24-1 and TRBJ1-5; D is possibly TRBD1 (6 bases). Germline V lookup: CDR1 KGHDR, CDR2 SFDVKD. This CDR3 is 15 amino acids long. V lost 3 bases to trimming and J lost 2 bases, with 10 bases between them. This CDR3 reads CATSDAGGRNQPQHF. The CDR3 region has the DNA TGTGCCACCAGTGATGCGGGGGGCCGCAATCAGCCCCAGCATTTT.

The CDR3 sequence: CASRTTGSYEQYF. DNA for the CDR3: TGTGCCAGCAGAACCACAGGCTCCTACGAGCAGTACTTC. The V and J genes are TRBV12-3 or TRBV12-4 and TRBJ2-7; possible D gene TRBD1, 5 bases. The CDR3 sequence is 13 residues long. V gave up 6 bases and J gave up 0 bases, with 9 bases separating them.

This clone was detected a few times. The chain has TRBV19 and TRBJ1-5; TRBD1 aligns across 9 bases. The germline V gene has CDR1 LNHDA and CDR2 SQIVND (reference sequence). The ends lost 4 bases at V and 7 bases at J; junction bases unmatched: 8. The CDR3 covers 15 residues. CDR3 region: CASSTPRTGEQPQHF. The CDR3 DNA reads TGTGCCAGTAGTACCCCCCGGACAGGGGAACAGCCCCAGCATTTT. Based on the CDR3 plus reference TRBV19 and TRBJ1-5, the full variable domain is DGGITQSPKYLFRKEGQNVTLSCEQNLNHDAMYWYRQDPGQGLRLIYYSQIVNDFQKGDIAEGYSVSREKKESFPLTVTSAQKNPTAFYLCASSTPRTGEQPQHFGDGTRLSIL.

The J gene is TRBJ1-5, the V gene TRBV27; the D gene is possibly TRBD1 (6 bases). With 3 bases removed from V and 6 bases from J, the gap between germline ends came to 12 bases. CDR1 and CDR2 from the germline V gene are MNHEY and SMNVEV (reference sequence). The CDR3 covers 14 residues. CDR3 sequence reads: CASSFRGGPQPQHF. In nucleotides, the CDR3 is TGTGCCAGCAGTTTTCGTGGGGGCCCTCAGCCCCAGCATTTT.

V usage is TRBV5-1 and J usage is TRBJ1-2; TRBD1 matches 9 bases. Trimming took 0 bases from V and 8 from J; bases not matched to a gene: 2. The CDR3 is made up of 13 amino acids. Germline V gives CDR1 SGHRS, CDR2 YFSETQ. CDR3 loop: CASSLGDRVGYTF. CDR3 in DNA: TGCGCCAGCAGCTTGGGGGACAGGGTCGGCTACACCTTC.

The chain is built from TRBV11-3 and TRBJ1-1, with 7 bases lining up with TRBD1. V shed 6 bases and J 1 base; nucleotides not matched to a gene: 2. The germline V gene has CDR1 SGHNT and CDR2 YENEEA. This CDR3 has 13 residues. DNA for the CDR3: TGTGCCAGCAGTACAGGGGCGAACACTGAAGCTTTCTTT. Protein sequence: CASSTGANTEAFF.

The chain has TRBV5-1 and TRBJ2-2; TRBD2 matches 7 bases. J was trimmed by 1 base and V by 2 bases; bases with no gene match: 5. CDR3 length equals 16 residues. Per the germline V gene, CDR1 is SGHRS and CDR2 is YFSETQ. The CDR3 protein is CASSFPVAGNTGELFF. CDR3 sequence (DNA): TGCGCCAGCAGCTTTCCGGTAGCGGGGAACACCGGGGAGCTGTTTTTT.

This chain joins TRBV7-9 and TRBJ1-2; possibly TRBD1 for D (6 bases). With 5 bases removed from V and 11 bases from J, the gap between germline ends came to 18 bases. The CDR3 consists of 13 residues. From germline, CDR1 is SEHNR and CDR2 FQNEAQ (reference sequence). The CDR3 protein is CASSPVRVGAYTF. The CDR3 nucleotides are TGTGCCAGCAGCCCCGTAAGGGTGGGGGCATACACCTTC.

CDR3 protein: CASRTQDGRYEQYF. The CDR3 nucleotides read TGTGCCAGCAGAACACAAGACGGGAGATACGAGCAGTACTTC. The J gene is TRBJ2-7, the V gene TRBV6-5; the D gene is possibly TRBD2 (6 bases). The CDR3 length is 14 residues. Germline CDR1 reads MNHEY; CDR2 reads SVGAGI. Trimming took 6 bases from V and 4 from J, leaving 16 bases between them.

On this clone: Other DNA sequences of this sample code for an identical CDR3. The chain combines TRBV18 with TRBJ1-4, with 7 bases aligning to TRBD1. Germline assignment: CDR1 KGHSH and CDR2 LQKENI. V was clipped by 0 bases and J by 6 bases; unmatched bases: 4. The CDR3 is 15 residues long. For the CDR3, the DNA is TGTGCCAGCTCACCACCACAGGGGCGCGATGAAAAACTGTTTTTT. This encodes CASSPPQGRDEKLFF.

The chain is built from TRBV28 and TRBJ2-3, with D possibly TRBD1 on 6 matching bases. The V gene's germline CDR1 is MDHEN and CDR2 SYDVKM. The V and J ends lost 4 bases and 6 bases respectively, with 17 bases between them. This CDR3 has 15 amino acids. As DNA, the CDR3 is TGTGCCAGCAGTTCTCGACAGGCTCGTGGGGATACGCAGTATTTT. Translation gives CASSSRQARGDTQYF.

This chain links TRBV4-1 with TRBJ1-2; 7 bases align to TRBD1. This CDR3 spans 15 amino acids. V lost 0 bases and J lost 6; bases outside the gene matches: 7. Germline assignment: CDR1 MGHRA and CDR2 YSYEKL. The CDR3 DNA follows: TGCGCCAGCAGCCAAGATTTAGGGGGCCTGGATGGCTACACCTTC. Translated, it gives CASSQDLGGLDGYTF.

The chain uses TRBV28 and TRBJ1-3, with TRBD1 as a possible D gene (5 bases). Germline lookup yields CDR1 MDHEN and CDR2 SYDVKM. V lost 4 bases and J 0 bases, leaving 10 bases between the germline ends. The CDR3 extends over 15 amino acids. In DNA, the CDR3 is TGTGCCAGCAGTTACACAGGTTCCTCTGGAAACACCATATATTTT. Translated: CASSYTGSSGNTIYF. Full variable domain (missing parts from reference TRBV28 and TRBJ1-3): DVKVTQSSRYLVKRTGEKVFLECVQDMDHENMFWYRQDPGLGLRLIYFSYDVKMKEKGDIPEGYSVSREKKERFSLILESASTNQTSMYLCASSYTGSSGNTIYFGEGSWLTVV.